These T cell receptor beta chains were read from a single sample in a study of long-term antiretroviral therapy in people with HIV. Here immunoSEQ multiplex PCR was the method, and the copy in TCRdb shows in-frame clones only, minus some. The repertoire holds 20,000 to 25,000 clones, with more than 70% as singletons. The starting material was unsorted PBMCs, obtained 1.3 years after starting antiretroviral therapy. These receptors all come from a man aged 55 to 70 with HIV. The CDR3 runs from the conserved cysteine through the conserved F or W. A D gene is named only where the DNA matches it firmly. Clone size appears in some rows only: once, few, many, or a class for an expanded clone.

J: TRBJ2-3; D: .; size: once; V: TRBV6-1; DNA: TGTGCCAGCAGTGTTACAGGGCCGAGTACGCAGTATTTT; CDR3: CASSVTGPSTQYF
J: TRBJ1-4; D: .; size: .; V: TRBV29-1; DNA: TGCAGCGTTGAAGATTGGGCACAGGGAGAAAAACTGTTTTTT; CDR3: CSVEDWAQGEKLFF
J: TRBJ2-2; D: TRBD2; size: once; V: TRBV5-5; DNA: TGTGCCAGCAGCTCGGGGGGGCCGACCACCGGGGAGCTGTTTTTT; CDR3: CASSSGGPTTGELFF
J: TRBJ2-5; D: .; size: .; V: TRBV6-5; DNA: TGTGCCAGCAGTTACCAGCCGGGGGCCGGAGAGACCCAGTACTTC; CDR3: CASSYQPGAGETQYF
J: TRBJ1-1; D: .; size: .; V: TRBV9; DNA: TGTGCCAGCAGCGTAGGAGGGGCTATGGACACTGAAGCTTTCTTT; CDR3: CASSVGGAMDTEAFF
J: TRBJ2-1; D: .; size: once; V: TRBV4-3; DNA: TGCGCCAGCAGCCAAGAAGGATACACCTCCTACAATGAGCAGTTCTTC; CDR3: CASSQEGYTSYNEQFF
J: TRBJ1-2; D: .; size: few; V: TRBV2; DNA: TGTGCCAGCAGTGAAAATATGGGCTATGGCTACACCTTC; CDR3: CASSENMGYGYTF
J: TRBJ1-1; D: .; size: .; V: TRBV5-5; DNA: TGTGCCTCTCACGCGGGCAGTTCCACCCAAGCTTTCTTT; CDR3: CASHAGSSTQAFF
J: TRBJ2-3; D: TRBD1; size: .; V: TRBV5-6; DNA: TGTGCCAGCGGGACAGGGGGCACAGATACGCAGTATTTT; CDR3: CASGTGGTDTQYF
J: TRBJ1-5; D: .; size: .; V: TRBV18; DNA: TGTGCCAGCTCACCACCCGGTACTAATGTTCGGTGGCCCCAGCATTTT; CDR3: CASSPPGTNVRWPQHF
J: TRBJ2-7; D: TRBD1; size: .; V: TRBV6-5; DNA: TGTGCCAGCAGTTACCCCGGACAGGGTGGCGAGCAGTACTTC; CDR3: CASSYPGQGGEQYF
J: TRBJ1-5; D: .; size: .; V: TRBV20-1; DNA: TGCAGTGCTAGTAGTGATCAGCCCCAGCATTTT; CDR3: CSASSDQPQHF
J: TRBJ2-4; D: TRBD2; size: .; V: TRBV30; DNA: TGTGCCTGGAGTAAACTAGCGGGGGGTCCTCTAGCCAAAAACATTCAGTACTTC; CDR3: CAWSKLAGGPLAKNIQYF
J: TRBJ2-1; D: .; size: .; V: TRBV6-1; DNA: TGTGCCAGCAGTGAAAGAGGCGGGATTAGCTCCTACAATGAGCAGTTCTTC; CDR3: CASSERGGISSYNEQFF